This T cell receptor beta chain was recorded in a study of shared clonotypes between healthy human individuals. Germline V lookup: CDR1 LNHDA, CDR2 SQIVND (reference sequence). The CDR3 runs 20 residues. V was shortened by 3 bases and J by 6 bases, with 29 bases between the two germline ends. Over several immunoSEQ plates, each subset's genomic DNA was distributed in even portions. TCRdb keeps only in-frame clones here, not all; method: immunoSEQ multiplex PCR. The sample lists about 510,000 clones, roughly 85% seen once, with under 15% in the top ten. In its sample, this clone was seen once. The antigen is undetermined. Study findings and constraints: Expectations were that clonotype sharing among donors would be affected by sequencing depth. Sampling used blood alone; tissue repertoires probably differ.

The chain couples TRBV19 to TRBJ2-2; D may be TRBD2 (5 bases). The sample taken for sequencing was PBMCs. This clonotype was sampled from a woman aged 40 to 50 in good health. Some clones in this sample may be carry-over from other donors' samples. The CDR3: CASSIRPTIGLVVPPGELFF. CDR3 sequence (DNA): TGTGCCAGTAGTATCCGCCCGACTATTGGATTAGTGGTGCCCCCCGGGGAGCTGTTTTTT. The full variable domain, in which reference TRBV19 and TRBJ2-2 provide the parts outside the CDR3, is DGGITQSPKYLFRKEGQNVTLSCEQNLNHDAMYWYRQDPGQGLRLIYYSQIVNDFQKGDIAEGYSVSREKKESFPLTVTSAQKNPTAFYLCASSIRPTIGLVVPPGELFFGEGSRLTVL.